The rows below give T cell receptor beta chains drawn from one sample of a study of T cells expressing NK-cell markers. TCRdb reanalyzed the 5' RACE reads and collapses them to one entry per CDR3 protein, without DNA. This sample's table has about 390,000 distinct CDR3 sequences. Sequenced input: blood T cells: a sorted CD56 or NKG2C T cell subset, CD4+ or CD8+ T cells, or bulk PBMC T cells (not recorded which). The receptor set was obtained from a woman in her 50s in good health. CDR3s include the opening cysteine and the closing phenylalanine or tryptophan. The order of the fields is V gene, J gene, CDR3 protein.

TRBV29-1	TRBJ2-2	CSAPDRMNTGELFF
TRBV6-5	TRBJ2-3	CASRNLGDADTQYF
TRBV3-1	TRBJ1-1	CASSQLNTEAFF
TRBV5-1	TRBJ2-7	CASSRDSPTPEQYF
TRBV7-3	TRBJ2-7	CASSLRREVPYEQYF
TRBV5-1	TRBJ2-1	CASTTFRSGRNNEQFF
TRBV18	TRBJ2-2	CASAYRGGRTGELFF
TRBV4-1	TRBJ2-5	CASSHPGKEETQYF
TRBV30	TRBJ2-3	CAWSVRLAKKTRTDTQYF
TRBV15	TRBJ2-7	CATSSERLGEQYF
TRBV29-1	TRBJ1-2	CSVASRGYGYTF
TRBV2	TRBJ1-4	CASRDSLNEKLFF
TRBV7-9	TRBJ2-1	CASSLMSMYEQFF
TRBV12-3/TRBV12-4	TRBJ2-5	CASSTYRGEQKTQYF
TRBV20-1	TRBJ1-4	CSAREGPGVKLFF
TRBV6-5	TRBJ1-5	CASSYSYSLNQPQHF
TRBV28	TRBJ2-1	CASRPTSGRFHEQFF
TRBV12-5	TRBJ2-1	CASAPSGAQGGQFF
TRBV29-1	TRBJ2-1	CSVRGTLYNEQFF
TRBV14	TRBJ1-2	CASSHRTGNRNGYTF
TRBV12-3/TRBV12-4	TRBJ1-6	CASAGTDNSPLHF
TRBV20-1	TRBJ1-6	CSASVIQGNLNSPLHF
TRBV4-1	TRBJ2-7	CASSQFAGRASNYEQYF
TRBV11-1	TRBJ2-1	CASSLRKGGDEQFF
TRBV7-2	TRBJ2-3	CASSLASGNTDTQYF
TRBV4-1	TRBJ1-1	CASSPTFRVGTEAFF
TRBV5-1	TRBJ1-2	CASRNNRDIGYTF
TRBV29-1	TRBJ2-3	CSAPGGSDTQYF
TRBV12-5	TRBJ2-2	CASALRPLGLAGKTKNTGELFF